The subject of this entry is one TCR beta chain. Its antigen is not identified. Investigators reverse transcribed all isolated RNA, so they sequenced expressed TCRB transcripts. Only in-frame clones appear in the TCRdb table, and some are missing; sequencing was by immunoSEQ multiplex PCR. The table lists over 200,000 clones, about 11% of them singletons. Purity (above 98%) was reached by all sorted populations. This sample was included in a study of beta chain features in type 1 diabetes. Overall study results and limits: Among all four CD4+ subsets, Type 1 diabetes patients had TCRB CDR3s that were moderately but significantly shorter. The naive, central memory and Treg TCRB repertoires looked more alike in patients than they did in healthy donors. Small HLA sub-analyses could not settle whether HLA shapes TCRB rearrangement.

The sequence was obtained from a man aged 25-45 years with type 1 diabetes. The sequencing input was naive CD4+ T cells from blood.

CDR3 region: CASSRGPAGFQPQHF. CDR3 DNA: TGTGCCAGCAGCCGCGGGCCGGCAGGATTTCAGCCCCAGCATTTT. The rearrangement uses TRBV7-9 and TRBJ1-5; D gene ambiguous. CDR3 length equals 15 residues. Germline assignment: CDR1 SEHNR and CDR2 FQNEAQ (reference sequence). V gave up 5 bases and J gave up 6 bases, with 17 bases separating them.